This T cell receptor (beta chain) was observed in a study of blood T cell repertoires in COVID-19. Germline CDR1 reads SGHTA; CDR2 reads FQGNSA. The CDR3 runs 16 residues. V shed 2 bases, J shed 6 bases, and the junction held 6 bases outside the gene matches. Original processing notes: Researchers report that nucleated cell counts were estimated from reference gene primer amplification. Produced via immunoSEQ multiplex PCR; TCRdb's table is partial and in-frame only. Clone size and the V and J calls come from that table; the DNA yielded D and trimming. This sample has 330,000 or so clones, with 80% to 90% found just once.

The receptor's source is a young man with COVID-19, enrolled during active disease. This chain uses TRBV7-2 with TRBJ2-1, with 11 bases matching TRBD2. Sequencing was done on a sample of peripheral blood. CDR3 region: CASSLKGLAGGNEQFF. DNA of the CDR3: TGTGCCAGCAGCTTAAAAGGCCTAGCGGGAGGCAATGAGCAGTTCTTC.